The 5 T cell receptor beta chains presented below share a single source sample, sequenced in a study of blood T cell repertoires in COVID-19. The table came from immunoSEQ multiplex PCR; TCRdb's copy has only in-frame clones and leaves some out. The sample has approximately 300,000 clones; roughly 86% are singletons. The sequenced material came from peripheral blood. The receptors were sampled from a young woman with COVID-19, enrolled during active disease.

The J gene is TRBJ2-3, the V gene TRBV19; tentative D call: TRBD2 (5 bases). V dropped 8 bases and J dropped 2 bases, with 14 bases sitting between them. The CDR3 extends over 14 amino acids. The germline V gene has CDR1 LNHDA and CDR2 SQIVND (reference sequence). CDR3 in DNA: TGTGCCAGTTCTGTCGGAGACTACACAGATACGCAGTATTTT. Translating it yields CASSVGDYTDTQYF.

The J gene is TRBJ1-1, the V gene TRBV30, with unresolved D. Trimming shortened V by 0 bases and J by 1 base, and 6 bases separated the two germline ends. The CDR3 is 13 amino acids. CDR1 GTSNPN and CDR2 SVGIG come from the germline V gene (reference sequence). CDR3 sequence (DNA): TGTGCCTGGAGTGTGGGCCCGAACACTGAAGCTTTCTTT. It yields the protein CAWSVGPNTEAFF.

The CDR3 DNA reads as TGTGCCAGCAGTTACGCGGCAGGGGGAAGTGGCTACACCTTC. It specifies CASSYAAGGSGYTF. V gene TRBV6-5 combines with J gene TRBJ1-2, with 7 bases identical to TRBD1. Germline V lookup: CDR1 MNHEY, CDR2 SVGAGI. This CDR3 is built from 14 residues. Trimming cost V 2 bases and J 7 bases; bases outside gene matches: 7.

The chain uses TRBV9 and TRBJ2-1; the match to TRBD2 covers 13 bases. The CDR3 runs to 14 residues. Germline V lookup: CDR1 SGDLS, CDR2 YYNGEE. V lost 2 bases, J lost 8 bases, and 1 base stayed unmatched. The CDR3 DNA reads TGTGCCAGCAGCGTCGGACTAGCGGGGGATGAGCAGTTCTTC. This codes for CASSVGLAGDEQFF.

This chain joins TRBV7-3 and TRBJ2-3; D may be TRBD1 (5 bases). Trimming removed 5 bases at V and 1 base at J, with 19 bases between. The CDR3 totals 17 residues. Germline assignment: CDR1 SGHTA and CDR2 FQGTGA. The CDR3 coding sequence is TGTGCCAGCAGCCATTCAATTGGACAAGGAGGCACAGATACGCAGTATTTT. Amino acids: CASSHSIGQGGTDTQYF.